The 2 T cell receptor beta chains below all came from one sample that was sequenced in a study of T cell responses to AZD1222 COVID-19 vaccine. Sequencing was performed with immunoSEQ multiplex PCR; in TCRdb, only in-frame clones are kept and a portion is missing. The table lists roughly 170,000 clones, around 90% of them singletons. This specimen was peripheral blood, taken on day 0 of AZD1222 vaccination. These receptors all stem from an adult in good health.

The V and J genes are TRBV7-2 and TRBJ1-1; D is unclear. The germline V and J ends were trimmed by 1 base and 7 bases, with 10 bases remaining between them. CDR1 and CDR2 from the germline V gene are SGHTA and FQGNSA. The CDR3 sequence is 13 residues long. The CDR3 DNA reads TGTGCCAGCAGCTTAGAGGTTTACTTTGAAGCTTTCTTT. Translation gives CASSLEVYFEAFF.

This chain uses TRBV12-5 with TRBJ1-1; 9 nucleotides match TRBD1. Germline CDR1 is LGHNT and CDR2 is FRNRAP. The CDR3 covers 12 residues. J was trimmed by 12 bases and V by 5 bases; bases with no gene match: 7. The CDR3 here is CASGPGQGTTFF. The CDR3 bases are TGTGCTAGTGGTCCGGGACAGGGAACAACTTTCTTT.